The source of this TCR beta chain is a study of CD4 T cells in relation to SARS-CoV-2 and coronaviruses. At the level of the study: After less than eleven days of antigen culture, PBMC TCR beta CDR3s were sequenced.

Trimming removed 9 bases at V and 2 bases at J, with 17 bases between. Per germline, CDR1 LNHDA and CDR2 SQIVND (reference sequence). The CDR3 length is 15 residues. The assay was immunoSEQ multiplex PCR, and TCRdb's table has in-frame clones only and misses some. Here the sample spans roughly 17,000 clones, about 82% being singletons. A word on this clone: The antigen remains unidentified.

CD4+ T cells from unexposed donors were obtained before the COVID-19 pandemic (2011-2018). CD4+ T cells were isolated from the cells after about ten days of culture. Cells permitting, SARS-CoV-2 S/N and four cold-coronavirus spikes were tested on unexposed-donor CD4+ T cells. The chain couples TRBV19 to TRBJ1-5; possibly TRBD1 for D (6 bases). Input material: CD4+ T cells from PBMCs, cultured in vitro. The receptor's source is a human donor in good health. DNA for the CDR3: TGTGCCAGCACAAGGGGGGGGCTAGGCAATCAGCCCCAGCATTTT. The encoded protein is CASTRGGLGNQPQHF. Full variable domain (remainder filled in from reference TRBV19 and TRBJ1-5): DGGITQSPKYLFRKEGQNVTLSCEQNLNHDAMYWYRQDPGQGLRLIYYSQIVNDFQKGDIAEGYSVSREKKESFPLTVTSAQKNPTAFYLCASTRGGLGNQPQHFGDGTRLSIL.